This is a list of T cell receptor beta chains from one sample in a study of blood T cells in healthy people across ages. TCRdb passed the 5' RACE reads through MiXCR, listing each CDR3 protein once. Of about 780,000 distinct CDR3 sequences detected, more than 25% appear once; the ten largest clones hold around 2.9%. The sample was also linked to a second study, of T cells of mothers and their children.

Sequencing input: blood. The origin of the receptors is a boy aged 5-17 years in good health. The CDR3 runs from the conserved cysteine through the conserved F or W. D genes are given only for firm matches. Where a row states a size, it is once, few, many or the class of an expanded clone; other rows omit it.

>.|TRBJ2-5|TRBV6-1|many
TGTGCCAGCAGTGTGGAGACCCAGTACTTC
CASSVETQYF
>TRBD1|TRBJ1-4|TRBV7-2|.
TGTGCCAGCAGCCGGACAGGGGGCCTAGGTGGGAAACTGTTTTTT
CASSRTGGLGGKLFF
>.|TRBJ1-4|TRBV20-1|.
TGCAGTGCTAGAAATTCGGACAGCTACTCAACTAATGAAAAACTGTTTTTT
CSARNSDSYSTNEKLFF
>.|TRBJ2-5|TRBV7-6|few
TGTGCCAGCGTCCCTAGGGACTCCCACTCGGGGACCCAGTACTTC
CASVPRDSHSGTQYF
>.|TRBJ1-2|TRBV29-1|.
TGCAGCGTTGAACGACCCGTCAACTATGGCTACACCTTC
CSVERPVNYGYTF
>.|TRBJ2-3|TRBV5-1|few
TGCGCCAGCGCGCCAGACGGGGTCACCGATACGCAGTATTTT
CASAPDGVTDTQYF
>.|TRBJ1-1|TRBV20-1|.
TGCAGTGTGGGGCCGTATAACACTGAAGCTTTCTTT
CSVGPYNTEAFF
>TRBD1|TRBJ1-2|TRBV28|few
TGTGCCAGCACCGAGACAGGGGGCCACTATGGCTACACCTTC
CASTETGGHYGYTF
>.|TRBJ2-7|TRBV7-6|.
TGTGCCAGCAGCCCAATGGGGTCCCGCTCCTACGAGCAGTACTTC
CASSPMGSRSYEQYF
>.|TRBJ1-1|TRBV10-3|few
TGTGCCATCAGTGGAAGCAGGCTGAACACTGAAGCTTTCTTT
CAISGSRLNTEAFF
>TRBD1|TRBJ1-2|TRBV20-1|few
TGCAGTGCTAGGAACAGGGGTTGGGGTAACTATGGCTACACCTTC
CSARNRGWGNYGYTF
>.|TRBJ1-4|TRBV5-6|few
TGTGCCAGCAACACGGGGGTGGATGAAAAACTGTTTTTT
CASNTGVDEKLFF
>.|TRBJ2-7|TRBV2|few
TGTGCCAGCAGCCAAATAGGACATCCGTACGAGCAGTACTTC
CASSQIGHPYEQYF
>.|TRBJ1-4|TRBV20-1|.
TGCAGTGCTACTATGGGCCCAGAAAGACTGTTTTTT
CSATMGPERLFF
>.|TRBJ2-7|TRBV7-9|few
TGTGCCAGCAGCCAAACTTGGGGGGTCTACGAGCAGTACTTC
CASSQTWGVYEQYF
>.|TRBJ2-1|TRBV11-2|.
TGTGCCAGCAGTTACAGGTCCTACCGCACACACAATGAGCAGTTCTTC
CASSYRSYRTHNEQFF
>TRBD2|TRBJ2-5|TRBV13|.
TGTGCCAGCAGCTTAAGTTGGAGCCCCACTCGACTAGCGGAGACCCAGTACTTC
CASSLSWSPTRLAETQYF
>.|TRBJ2-3|TRBV3-1|few
TGTGCCAGCAGCCAAGTGGGAGGGGGATATACAGATACGCAGTATTTT
CASSQVGGGYTDTQYF
>TRBD1|TRBJ2-5|TRBV20-1|.
TGCAGTGCTAGAGGGCACGGACAGGATCAAGAGACCCAGTACTTC
CSARGHGQDQETQYF
>.|TRBJ1-4|TRBV6-1|.
TGTGCCAGCAGTCAACTTCCGATGGAAAAACTGTTTTTT
CASSQLPMEKLFF
>.|TRBJ2-7|TRBV28|many
TGTGCCAGCAGTTTGGGAGACAGCTCCTACGAGCAGTACTTC
CASSLGDSSYEQYF
>.|TRBJ2-1|TRBV3-1|.
TGTGCCAGCAGCCATTGGGGGTTGAATCGCAATGAGCAGTTCTTC
CASSHWGLNRNEQFF
>.|TRBJ2-2|TRBV6-2/TRBV6-3|few
TGTGCCAGCAGTTACTCGAGCTCGAACACCGGGGAGCTGTTTTTT
CASSYSSSNTGELFF
>.|TRBJ2-5|TRBV2|.
TGTGCCAGCAGCGAAACCCCCAGGGGGGAAGAGACCCAGTACTTC
CASSETPRGEETQYF
>.|TRBJ2-5|TRBV7-2|few
TGTGCCAGCAGCTTAGGGCTAGCCGGGACCCAGTACTTC
CASSLGLAGTQYF
>TRBD1|TRBJ1-2|TRBV9|.
TGTGCCAGCAGAGGGGGCGACTATGGCTACACCTTC
CASRGGDYGYTF
>.|TRBJ2-3|TRBV27|.
TGTGCCAGCAGACCCCACTTCGGTCTATCGGACACAGATACGCGGTATTTT
CASRPHFGLSDTDTRYF
>.|TRBJ2-7|TRBV9|few
TGTGCCAGCAGCGTAGGCCCCGAGAGAGCCTACGAGCAGTACTTC
CASSVGPERAYEQYF
>TRBD1|TRBJ1-4|TRBV7-9|few
TGTGCCAGCAGCCTCCTCTCCGGGACAGGTTATGAAAAACTGTTTTTT
CASSLLSGTGYEKLFF
>.|TRBJ1-4|TRBV28|.
TGTGCCAGCAGTTCACCGGGATCCCGGGGCCCAACTAATGAAAAGCTGTTTTTT
CASSSPGSRGPTNEKLFF
>TRBD1|TRBJ2-3|TRBV10-3|.
TGTGCCATCAGTGATCCCGACAGGGGTAAAGATACGCAGTATTTT
CAISDPDRGKDTQYF
>TRBD2|TRBJ2-5|TRBV20-1|few
TGCAGTGCTAGAGGGGAGGGACTAGCGGGGGGGCGGTTAATCTTC
CSARGEGLAGGRLIF
>.|TRBJ1-2|TRBV6-5|few
TGTGCCAGCAGTTACTCGATGGGGCCCGCTGATGGCTACACCTTC
CASSYSMGPADGYTF
>TRBD2|TRBJ2-3|TRBV5-4|many
TGTGCCATCCAGGGACTAGCGGACACAGATACGCAGTATTTT
CAIQGLADTDTQYF
>.|TRBJ1-1|TRBV20-1|.
TGCAGTGCTCCCCGCGAGGGGACTGAAGCTTTCTTT
CSAPREGTEAFF
>.|TRBJ1-2|TRBV6-2/TRBV6-3|few
TGTGCCAGCAGTTACGTGACAGTGTACTATGGCTACACCTTC
CASSYVTVYYGYTF
>.|TRBJ1-1|TRBV9|.
TGTGCCAGCAGCCCTCTCCCAAAAAAGGGAATGAACACTGAAGCTTTCTTT
CASSPLPKKGMNTEAFF
>.|TRBJ1-2|TRBV30|.
TGTGCCTGGACCACCGGTTCCTATGGCTACACCTTC
CAWTTGSYGYTF
>.|TRBJ1-2|TRBV29-1|.
TGCAGCGTTGAAGATCTTTTAAGGACAGCCTATGGCTACACCTTC
CSVEDLLRTAYGYTF
>TRBD1|TRBJ1-1|TRBV7-3|.
TGTGCCAGCAGCCCCCGAAGGGGGCTGGACACTGAAGCTTTCTTT
CASSPRRGLDTEAFF
>.|TRBJ2-5|TRBV20-1|.
TGCAGTGCGGCCCGCAGCAGCGAGACCCAGTACTTC
CSAARSSETQYF
>.|TRBJ2-5|TRBV28|.
TGTGCCAGCACTGGGGGCCTCCTCCTTCAAGAGACCCAGTACTTC
CASTGGLLLQETQYF
>.|TRBJ2-1|TRBV4-2|few
TGTGCCTGCGGGCCCCTCGGCTACAATGAGCAGTTCTTC
CACGPLGYNEQFF
>.|TRBJ2-5|TRBV6-5|.
TGTGCCAGCAGTTCTGTAATTGGCCGGGACAAACCAAGAGAGACCCAGTACTTC
CASSSVIGRDKPRETQYF
>TRBD1|TRBJ2-7|TRBV4-2|.
TGTGCCAGCAGCCAAGGGGGACAGGGAGAATACGAGCAGTACTTC
CASSQGGQGEYEQYF
>TRBD1|TRBJ2-5|TRBV6-5|.
TGTGCCAGCAGTTACACCGGGACAGGGAACCAAGAGACCCAGTACTTC
CASSYTGTGNQETQYF
>TRBD1|TRBJ2-7|TRBV10-1|few
TGCGCCAGCAGTGAGCCTCCCGGGACAGGGCCTTTTCCCCTCCTCTACGAGCAGTACTTC
CASSEPPGTGPFPLLYEQYF
>.|TRBJ1-5|TRBV6-1|.
TGTGCCAGCAGTGAAGTTGGAGGGGGTAATCAGCCCCAGCATTTT
CASSEVGGGNQPQHF
>.|TRBJ1-1|TRBV11-2|.
TGTGCCAGCAGCTTAGTTGCTCAGGGGAAGGGCGCTGAAGCTTTCTTT
CASSLVAQGKGAEAFF
>.|TRBJ1-6|TRBV5-1|few
TGCGCCAGCAGCTTGGAGGCAGGGAAGGGATCACCCCTCCACTTT
CASSLEAGKGSPLHF
>TRBD2|TRBJ2-7|TRBV9|.
TGTGCCAGCAGCTTTAGAGGCGGGGGGCCTGGCGAGCAGTACTTC
CASSFRGGGPGEQYF
>.|TRBJ2-5|TRBV7-2|few
TGTGCCAGCAGCTTAGGGGGATCGGAACAAGAGACCCAGTACTTC
CASSLGGSEQETQYF
>.|TRBJ1-4|TRBV7-6|.
TGTGCCAGCAGCTTCTCCCCGGAGTTTAATGAAAAACTGTTTTTT
CASSFSPEFNEKLFF